This TCR beta chain was captured in a study of blood T cells in healthy people across ages. CDR1 and CDR2 from the germline V gene are SGHKS and YYEKEE (reference sequence). The CDR3 has 16 residues. J gave up 5 bases and V 4 bases, and 12 bases lay outside the gene matches. For the second PCR, which ran for about 6 to 11 cycles, a sample-barcoded 5' primer and a J-beta primer mix were used. TCRdb itself ran the 5' RACE reads through MiXCR, one entry per CDR3 protein. The sample holds around 1,900,000 distinct CDR3 sequences; roughly two fifths are singletons and the top ten take more than 20%. This chain uses TRBV5-5 with TRBJ1-5; 7 bases fit TRBD1. Sequencing was carried out using blood. This clonotype was sampled from a human donor in good health. CDR3: CASSPRQGRGDQPQHF. In nucleotides, the CDR3 is TGTGCCAGCAGCCCCCGACAGGGACGAGGGGATCAGCCCCAGCATTTT.